The clone carrying this T cell receptor beta chain was counted a few times. This specimen belongs to a study of PD-1 blockade in classical Hodgkin lymphoma. The germline gives CDR1 MDHEN, CDR2 SYDVKM. The CDR3 has 19 amino acids. J lost 0 bases, V lost 0 bases, and 14 bases had no gene match. The protocol was immunoSEQ multiplex PCR, while the TCRdb copy is restricted to in-frame clones and leaves out a portion. Found here are over 15,000 clones, approximately 88% of them singletons; the top ten hold more than 35%. Relapse was seen in all patients after autologous stem cell transplantation, and brentuximab vedotin exposure was variable.

This chain connects TRBV28 to TRBJ2-7; 7 nucleotides align to TRBD1. Here the sequenced sample was peripheral blood mononuclear cells (PBMCs), taken before the second cycle of nivolumab. This receptor was identified in a human donor with classical Hodgkin lymphoma. In nucleotides, the CDR3 is TGTGCCAGCAGTTTATGGGGCTTCGGGACAGAAACGAGCTCCTACGAGCAGTACTTC. Translating gives CASSLWGFGTETSSYEQYF.